This T cell receptor (beta chain) was sequenced for a study of PD-1 blockade in classical Hodgkin lymphoma. Whole-study context: Patients were treated with nivolumab at 3 mg/kg, and this was given intravenously every 2 weeks.

To note about this clone: The antigen is not known.

Sequencing used immunoSEQ multiplex PCR; TCRdb keeps in-frame clones, though not all of them. This sample has 25,000 or so clones, with 88% found just once. The time point here: cycle 4 day 1 (C4D1), after five to seven weeks of nivolumab. Every patient had relapsed following autologous stem cell transplantation, and cohorts differed in brentuximab vedotin exposure. The V end was cut by 3 bases, the J end by 0 bases, with 21 bases between. The CDR3 consists of 18 residues. Germline CDR1 and CDR2: LNHDA and SQIVND (reference sequence). General study findings and limits: Relative to healthy donors, newly diagnosed patients reportedly had lower baseline TCR diversity, which was reported as lower still in relapsed/refractory patients. Baseline diversity resembling that of newly diagnosed patients was seen in complete responders.

Sequencing used peripheral blood mononuclear cells (PBMCs), obtained before the fourth cycle of nivolumab. The chain combines TRBV19 with TRBJ2-7; D possibly corresponds to TRBD2 (5 bases). This sequence was found in a human donor with classical Hodgkin lymphoma. As DNA, the CDR3 is TGTGCCAGTAGTATGGGAAGAGGGTTGATGCAAAACTCCTACGAGCAGTACTTC. This codes for CASSMGRGLMQNSYEQYF.